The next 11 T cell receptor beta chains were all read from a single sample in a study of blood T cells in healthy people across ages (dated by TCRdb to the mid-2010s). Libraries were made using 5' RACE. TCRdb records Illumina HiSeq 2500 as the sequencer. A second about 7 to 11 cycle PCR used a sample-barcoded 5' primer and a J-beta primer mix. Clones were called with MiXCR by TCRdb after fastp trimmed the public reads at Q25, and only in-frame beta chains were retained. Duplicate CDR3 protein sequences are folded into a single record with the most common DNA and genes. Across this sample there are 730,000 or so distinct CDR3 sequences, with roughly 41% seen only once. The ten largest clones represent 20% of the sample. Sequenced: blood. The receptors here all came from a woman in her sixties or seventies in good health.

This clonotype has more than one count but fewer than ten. Here the CDR3 reads CASSGPQETQYF. The CDR3 DNA reads as TGTGCCAGCAGTGGACCCCAAGAGACCCAGTACTTC. This chain connects TRBV6-6 to TRBJ2-5; D is undetermined. The ends were cut back, 5 bases at V and 1 base at J, with 5 bases in the middle. This CDR3 comprises 12 residues. CDR1 is MNHNY, CDR2 SVGAGI, per germline (reference sequence).

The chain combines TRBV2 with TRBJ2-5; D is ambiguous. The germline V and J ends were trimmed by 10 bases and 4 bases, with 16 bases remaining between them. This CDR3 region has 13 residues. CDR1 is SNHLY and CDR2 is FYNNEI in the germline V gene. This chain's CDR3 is CAKALQARETQYF. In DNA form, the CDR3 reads TGTGCCAAAGCGTTACAAGCGAGAGAGACCCAGTACTTC.

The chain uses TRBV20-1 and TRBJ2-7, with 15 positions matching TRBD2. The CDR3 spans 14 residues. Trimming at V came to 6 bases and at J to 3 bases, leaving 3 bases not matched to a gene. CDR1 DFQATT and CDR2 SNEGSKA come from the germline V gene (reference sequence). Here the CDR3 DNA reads TGCAGTGCCCGGACTAGCGGGAGGGACTACGAGCAGTACTTC. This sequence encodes CSARTSGRDYEQYF.

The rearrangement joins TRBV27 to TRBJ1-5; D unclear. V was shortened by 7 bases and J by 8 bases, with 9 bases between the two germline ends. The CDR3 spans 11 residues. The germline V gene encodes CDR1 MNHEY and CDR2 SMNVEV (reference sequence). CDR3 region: CASNLHEPQHF. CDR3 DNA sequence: TGTGCCAGCAACTTACATGAGCCCCAGCATTTT.

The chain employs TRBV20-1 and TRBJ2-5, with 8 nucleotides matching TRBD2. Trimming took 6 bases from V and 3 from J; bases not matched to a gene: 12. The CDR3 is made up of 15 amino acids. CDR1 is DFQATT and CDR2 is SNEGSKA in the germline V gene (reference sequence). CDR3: CSATNEGAGEETQYF. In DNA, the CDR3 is TGCAGTGCAACGAATGAGGGAGCGGGGGAAGAGACCCAGTACTTC.

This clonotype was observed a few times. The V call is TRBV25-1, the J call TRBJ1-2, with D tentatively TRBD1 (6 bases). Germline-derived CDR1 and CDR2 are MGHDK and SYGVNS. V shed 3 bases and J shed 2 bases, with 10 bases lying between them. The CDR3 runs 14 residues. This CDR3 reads CASSELGHNYGYTF. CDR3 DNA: TGTGCCAGCAGTGAGTTGGGACACAACTATGGCTACACCTTC.

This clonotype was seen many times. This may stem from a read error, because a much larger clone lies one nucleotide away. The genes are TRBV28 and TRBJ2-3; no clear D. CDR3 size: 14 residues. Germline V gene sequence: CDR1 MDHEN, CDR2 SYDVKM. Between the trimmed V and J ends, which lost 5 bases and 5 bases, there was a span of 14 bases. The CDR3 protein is CASSVGQLKDTQYF. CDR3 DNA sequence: TGTGCCAGCAGTGTTGGCCAGCTAAAAGATACGCAGTATTTT.

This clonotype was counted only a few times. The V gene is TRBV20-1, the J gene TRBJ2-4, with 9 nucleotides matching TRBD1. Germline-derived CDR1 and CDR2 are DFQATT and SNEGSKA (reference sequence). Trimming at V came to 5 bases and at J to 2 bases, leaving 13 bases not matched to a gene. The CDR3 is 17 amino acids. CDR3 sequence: CSARPGTGFETKNIQYF. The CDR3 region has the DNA TGCAGTGCTCGTCCCGGGACAGGGTTCGAGACCAAAAACATTCAGTACTTC.

CDR3 loop: CASRPGQGEQPQHF. CDR3 nucleotides: TGTGCCAGCAGACCGGGACAGGGGGAGCAGCCCCAGCATTTT. The J gene is TRBJ1-5, the V gene TRBV12-3 or TRBV12-4; 11 nucleotides line up with TRBD1. Losses at the gene ends were 6 bases for V and 7 bases for J; bases not matched to a gene: 5. This CDR3 is 14 amino acids long.

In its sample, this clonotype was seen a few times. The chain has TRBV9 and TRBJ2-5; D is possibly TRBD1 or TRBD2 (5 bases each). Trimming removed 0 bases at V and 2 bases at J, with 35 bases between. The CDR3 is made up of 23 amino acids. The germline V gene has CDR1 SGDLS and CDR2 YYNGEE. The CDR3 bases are TGTGCCAGCAGCGTAGCCCTACCCGGGCCCAGGGAGAAGAATCCTCTGGAACAAGAGACCCAGTACTTC. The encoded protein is CASSVALPGPREKNPLEQETQYF.

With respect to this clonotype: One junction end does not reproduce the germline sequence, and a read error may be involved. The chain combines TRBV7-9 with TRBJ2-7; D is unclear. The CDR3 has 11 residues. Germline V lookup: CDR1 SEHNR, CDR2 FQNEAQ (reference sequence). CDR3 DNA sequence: TGTGCCAGCAGCTTAGCTTACGAGCGGTACTTC. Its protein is CASSLAYERYF.